This T cell receptor beta chain was observed in a study of cytomegalovirus exposure and HLA in healthy donors. Study outcomes and limitations: According to the study, roughly 160 TCR beta chains were cytomegalovirus-associated.

Points on this clone: Its specificity is not known.

The PCR contained 60 Vbeta and 13 Jbeta primers. Assay: immunoSEQ multiplex PCR; the TCRdb copy retains only in-frame clones and omits some. Seen here are 100,000 to 150,000 clones, 55% to 75% observed once, and the top ten hold around 4%. The sequence came from a man aged 25-45 years in good health and CMV-seronegative. Sequenced: PBMCs.

The CDR3 reads CASSPGSYEQYF. Here the CDR3 DNA reads TGTGCCAGCAGCCCGGGGTCCTACGAGCAGTACTTC. The gene calls are TRBV6-6 and TRBJ2-7, with TRBD2 as a possible D gene (5 bases). The germline V gene has CDR1 MNHNY and CDR2 SVGAGI (reference sequence). The CDR3 covers 12 residues. Trimming took 6 bases from V and 1 from J, leaving 7 bases between them.